This is a list of T cell receptor beta chains from one sample in a study of PD-1 blockade in mismatch repair-deficient tumors. Libraries were prepared by immunoSEQ multiplex PCR; TCRdb keeps only in-frame clonotypes and omits some of them. Among some 16,000 clones listed, nearly 85% were seen once. Sequenced material: PBMCs, taken about 23 weeks after starting pembrolizumab. These receptors were obtained from an adult with mismatch repair-deficient cancer. CDR3s include the opening cysteine and the closing phenylalanine or tryptophan. A D gene is named only where the DNA matches it firmly. Part of the rows lack a size; the others show once, few, many or a class for expanded clones.

DNA: TGTGCCTGGAGCGACAGGGGTAATCAGCCCCAGCATTTT
CDR3: CAWSDRGNQPQHF
V: TRBV30
D: TRBD1
J: TRBJ1-5
size: .

DNA: TGTGCCCCCACCCGGGGACTAGCCAAAAACATTCAGTACTTC
CDR3: CAPTRGLAKNIQYF
V: TRBV25-1
D: .
J: TRBJ2-4
size: .

DNA: TGTGCCAGCAGCTCTACAGGGATGTACTCTGGAAACACCATATATTTT
CDR3: CASSSTGMYSGNTIYF
V: TRBV28
D: .
J: TRBJ1-3
size: few

DNA: TGCAGCGTTGAACTAGCGGGAAAATTTTACGAGTTCAATGAGCAGTTCTTC
CDR3: CSVELAGKFYEFNEQFF
V: TRBV29-1
D: TRBD2
J: TRBJ2-1
size: once

DNA: TGTGCCAGCTCGGAGGGGATGGGCGAGCAGTACTTC
CDR3: CASSEGMGEQYF
V: TRBV6-5
D: .
J: TRBJ2-7
size: few

DNA: TGCGCCAGCAGCTACCGGGACAGCACGTCCGAGCAGTACTTC
CDR3: CASSYRDSTSEQYF
V: TRBV5-1
D: TRBD1
J: TRBJ2-7
size: .

DNA: TGCGCCAGCAGCCAAGTTGGCAGCGGGAACACCGGGGAGCTGTTTTTT
CDR3: CASSQVGSGNTGELFF
V: TRBV4-1
D: .
J: TRBJ2-2
size: .

DNA: TGTGCCAGTAGTCCTCGCGGGACAGGGGGCCAAGAGACCCAGTACTTC
CDR3: CASSPRGTGGQETQYF
V: TRBV19
D: TRBD1
J: TRBJ2-5
size: .

DNA: TGTGCCAGCAGCCTACTGAGGGATTCACCCCTCCACTTT
CDR3: CASSLLRDSPLHF
V: TRBV11-3
D: .
J: TRBJ1-6
size: .

DNA: TGTGCCAGCAGCTTTATCAAGCAGGGGCAGCGTACAGATACGCAGTATTTT
CDR3: CASSFIKQGQRTDTQYF
V: TRBV5-6
D: .
J: TRBJ2-3
size: .

DNA: TGTGCCAGTACCCAAAGACTAGCGGGAGTGAACGAGCAGTACTTC
CDR3: CASTQRLAGVNEQYF
V: TRBV19
D: TRBD2
J: TRBJ2-7
size: .

DNA: TGTGCCTGGAGTAGGGACAGGGGGCGGCAGGAGTATGGCTACACCTTC
CDR3: CAWSRDRGRQEYGYTF
V: TRBV30
D: TRBD1
J: TRBJ1-2
size: .

DNA: TGTGCCAGCTCACCGCCGGGAGGGTGGAAGACAACTAATGAAAAACTGTTTTTT
CDR3: CASSPPGGWKTTNEKLFF
V: TRBV18
D: .
J: TRBJ1-4
size: .

DNA: TGTGCCAGCAGCCGGACAGGGGCTGGTGAAGCTTTCTTT
CDR3: CASSRTGAGEAFF
V: TRBV6-5
D: TRBD1
J: TRBJ1-1
size: .

DNA: TGTGCCAGCAGTTACTCCGGAGAGACCCAGTACTTC
CDR3: CASSYSGETQYF
V: TRBV6-5
D: .
J: TRBJ2-5
size: .